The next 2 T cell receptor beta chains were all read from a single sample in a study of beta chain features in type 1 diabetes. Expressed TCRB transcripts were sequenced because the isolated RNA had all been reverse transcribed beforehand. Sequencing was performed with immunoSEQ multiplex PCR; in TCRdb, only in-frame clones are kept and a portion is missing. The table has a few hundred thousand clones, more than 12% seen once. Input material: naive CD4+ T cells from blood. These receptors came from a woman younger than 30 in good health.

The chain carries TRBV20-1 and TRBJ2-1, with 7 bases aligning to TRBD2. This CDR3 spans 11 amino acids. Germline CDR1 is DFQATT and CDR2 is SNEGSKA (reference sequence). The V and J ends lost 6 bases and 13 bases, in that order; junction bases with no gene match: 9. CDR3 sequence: CSAINRGEQFF. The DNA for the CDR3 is TGCAGTGCCATAAATCGGGGGGAACAGTTCTTC.

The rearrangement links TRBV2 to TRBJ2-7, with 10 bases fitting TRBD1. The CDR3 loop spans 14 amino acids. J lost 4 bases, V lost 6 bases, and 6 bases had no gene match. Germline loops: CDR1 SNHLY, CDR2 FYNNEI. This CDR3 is CASSPGTGAYEQYF. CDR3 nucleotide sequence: TGTGCCAGCAGCCCCGGGACAGGGGCTTACGAGCAGTACTTC.